This TCR beta chain was identified in a study of OX40 agonist ivuxolimab in advanced cancers. This clone was recorded once. The length of the CDR3 is 17 residues. Germline CDR1 MGHRA, CDR2 YSYEKL. TCRdb's table, derived via immunoSEQ multiplex PCR, lists solely in-frame clones and lacks some. This sample has about 130,000 clones, with 90% found just once. The V call is TRBV4-1, the J call TRBJ2-5, with 8 bases that match TRBD1. Judging by the DNA end, TRBJ2-7 fits better; the J call may be wrong. The clonotype was recovered from an adult with an advanced solid tumor such as melanoma, head and neck, liver or kidney cancer. The starting material was CD4+ or CD8+ T cells sorted from blood, obtained in a trial of the OX40 agonist ivuxolimab. The CDR3 DNA follows: TGCGCCAGCAGCCACCTCGGACAGGGTATAAGGGATAGCGAGCAGTACTTC. Residues: CASSHLGQGIRDSEQYF.